The 22 T cell receptor beta chains presented below share a single source sample, sequenced in a study of beta chain features in type 1 diabetes. Study-wide results and limits: All four CD4+ subsets of Type 1 diabetes patients contained TCRB CDR3s that were moderately but significantly shorter.

These receptors' antigens are unknown. Expressed TCRB transcripts were sequenced after all isolated RNA was converted to cDNA. Measured with immunoSEQ multiplex PCR; TCRdb has only the in-frame clones, and not every one. The table has a few hundred thousand clones, 11% seen once. Sequencing input: naive CD4+ T cells from blood. These receptors all come from a man aged 25 to 40 with type 1 diabetes.

This clone was counted between two and nine times. The V and J genes are TRBV4-1 and TRBJ1-2; D call uncertain. Germline CDR1 reads MGHRA; CDR2 reads YSYEKL. There are 16 residues in the CDR3. V lost 1 base and J lost 0, with 12 bases in between. The CDR3 region is CASSQVIPGTNYGYTF. CDR3 nucleotide sequence: TGCGCCAGCAGCCAAGTTATTCCGGGGACTAACTATGGCTACACCTTC.

This clone has just a few counts. The chain has TRBV2 and TRBJ2-7; 7 nucleotides align to TRBD1. V shed 6 bases, J shed 6 bases, and the junction held 11 bases outside the gene matches. The CDR3 has 14 residues. CDR1 and CDR2 from the germline V gene are SNHLY and FYNNEI. The CDR3 reads CASSQTGPLGEQYF. The CDR3 coding sequence is TGTGCCAGCAGCCAGACAGGGCCCTTGGGCGAGCAGTACTTC.

This clone was seen a few times. The chain has TRBV4-2 and TRBJ2-7, with a possible D match to TRBD1 (6 bases). V lost 5 bases to trimming and J lost 4 bases, with 15 bases between them. The germline V gene has CDR1 LGHNA and CDR2 YNFKEQ. This CDR3 spans 14 amino acids. In nucleotides, the CDR3 is TGTGCCAGCAGCTTGTATACAGGGCCGTACGAGCAGTACTTC. Its translation is CASSLYTGPYEQYF.

The V gene is TRBV7-9, the J gene TRBJ1-4; D may be TRBD1 (5 bases). Trimming removed 5 bases at V and 8 bases at J, with 15 bases between. The CDR3 has 14 residues. Germline assignment: CDR1 SEHNR and CDR2 FQNEAQ (reference sequence). This CDR3 is CASSRDSLKEKLFF. CDR3 nucleotides: TGTGCCAGCAGCCGGGACTCGCTTAAGGAAAAACTGTTTTTT.

The V and J genes are TRBV7-6 and TRBJ2-1; 10 positions match TRBD1. V lost 5 bases and J lost 2; bases outside the gene matches: 0. In germline, CDR1 is SGHVS, CDR2 FNYEAQ. The CDR3 loop spans 14 amino acids. CDR3 residues: CASSGQGAYNEQFF. The CDR3 coding sequence is TGTGCCAGCAGCGGACAGGGGGCCTACAATGAGCAGTTCTTC.

This clone was found a few times. The CDR3 reads CASSSTGTPNTGELFF. CDR3 DNA: TGCGCCAGCAGCTCTACCGGGACACCGAACACCGGGGAGCTGTTTTTT. This chain links TRBV5-1 with TRBJ2-2; possible D gene TRBD1, 6 bases. The CDR3 is 16 amino acids. With 3 bases removed from V and 0 bases from J, the gap between germline ends came to 12 bases. Per the germline V gene, CDR1 is SGHRS and CDR2 is YFSETQ. Full variable domain (missing parts from reference TRBV5-1 and TRBJ2-2): KAGVTQTPRYLIKTRGQQVTLSCSPISGHRSVSWYQQTPGQGLQFLFEYFSETQRNKGNFPGRFSGRQFSNSRSEMNVSTLELGDSALYLCASSSTGTPNTGELFFGEGSRLTVL.

V usage is TRBV25-1 and J usage is TRBJ2-7; D unresolved. Trimming left V 6 bases short and J 2 bases short, with 11 bases between. Germline CDR1 is MGHDK and CDR2 is SYGVNS. The CDR3 consists of 13 residues. The DNA for the CDR3 is TGTGCCAGCAGGATGGGCAGAGCCTACGAGCAGTACTTC. Protein product: CASRMGRAYEQYF.

Here the CDR3 DNA reads TGTGCCAGCAGCTTGGGCAGAGCATTCAAAAACATTCAGTACTTC. Amino acid sequence: CASSLGRAFKNIQYF. This rearrangement joins TRBV11-2 to TRBJ2-4; D is unclear. The CDR3 is made up of 15 amino acids. V lost 3 bases and J 3 bases, leaving 12 bases between the germline ends. Germline V gene data show CDR1 as SGHAT and CDR2 as FQNNGV.

This clone occurred a few times. The chain links TRBV5-1 to TRBJ2-5, with TRBD2 as a possible D gene (6 bases). Germline V gives CDR1 SGHRS, CDR2 YFSETQ. The CDR3 covers 14 residues. V shed 5 bases and J shed 4 bases, with 15 bases lying between them. The CDR3 loop reads CASRIGRFSETQYF. The CDR3 DNA sequence: TGCGCCAGCAGAATTGGGAGGTTCTCAGAGACCCAGTACTTC.

The J gene is TRBJ1-1, the V gene TRBV9; 7 positions match TRBD1. This CDR3 spans 14 amino acids. Germline V gene data show CDR1 as SGDLS and CDR2 as YYNGEE. The V and J ends lost 4 bases and 6 bases, in that order; junction bases with no gene match: 9. CDR3 loop: CASSPQGQSSEAFF. CDR3 nucleotide sequence: TGTGCCAGCAGCCCCCAGGGACAGTCGTCTGAAGCTTTCTTT.

In its sample, this clone was seen a few times. The chain links TRBV18 to TRBJ1-1; no clear D. The germline V gene encodes CDR1 KGHSH and CDR2 LQKENI. Trimming cost V 3 bases and J 1 base, with 6 bases left between them. The CDR3 runs to 13 residues. The CDR3 DNA is TGTGCCAGCTCACCGAGCGGGAACACTGAAGCTTTCTTT. It is translated as CASSPSGNTEAFF.

DNA for the CDR3: TGTGCCAGCAGTGGAGGGACAGCAGGCACAGATACGCAGTATTTT. It encodes CASSGGTAGTDTQYF. The rearrangement links TRBV6-1 to TRBJ2-3, with TRBD1 identical over 7 bases. Losses at the gene ends were 4 bases for V and 1 base for J; bases not matched to a gene: 5. The CDR3 is 15 amino acids. The germline V gene has CDR1 MNHNS and CDR2 SASEGT.

This clone turned up a few times. The chain links TRBV29-1 to TRBJ1-4, with 10 nucleotides matching TRBD1. Looked up from germline, CDR1 is SQVTM and CDR2 is ANQGSEA. The CDR3 extends over 13 amino acids. V lost 7 bases to trimming and J lost 7 bases; unmatched junction nucleotides: 6. The DNA for the CDR3 is TGCAGCGCCCGGACAGGGGGAGGTGAAAAACTGTTTTTT. Its translation: CSARTGGGEKLFF.

V is TRBV9 and J is TRBJ1-2; TRBD1 matches 8 bases. With V trimmed by 3 bases and J by 7 bases, 5 bases remained unmatched. Germline CDR1 and CDR2: SGDLS and YYNGEE. This CDR3 region has 13 residues. The CDR3 is CASSADRVGGYTF. CDR3 sequence (DNA): TGTGCCAGCAGCGCGGACAGGGTGGGTGGCTACACCTTC.

Notes on this clone: The same CDR3 is also encoded by other DNA sequences in this sample. DNA of the CDR3: TGTGCCATCAGTGAGCGGGGAGAGACCCAGTACTTC. Translated: CAISERGETQYF. The V gene is TRBV10-3, the J gene TRBJ2-5; D is possibly TRBD2 (5 bases). The CDR3 spans 12 residues. Trimming left V 2 bases short and J 4 bases short, with 5 bases between. The germline CDR1 and CDR2 sequences are ENHRY and SYGVKD.

As DNA, the CDR3 is TGTGCCAGCAGTTGGGCTCAGGGGAACTATGGCTACACCTTC. This gives the protein CASSWAQGNYGYTF. The chain couples TRBV28 to TRBJ1-2; tentative D call: TRBD1 (6 bases). The CDR3 has 14 amino acids. Trimming took off 4 bases at V and 2 bases at J, with 11 bases between the two ends. CDR1 and CDR2 (germline): MDHEN, SYDVKM.

The J gene is TRBJ1-2, the V gene TRBV9, with TRBD1 identical over 7 bases. J gave up 8 bases and V 3 bases, and 4 bases lay outside the gene matches. The CDR3 is 12 residues long. Germline V gene lookup returns CDR1 SGDLS and CDR2 YYNGEE. The CDR3 sequence is CASSARQGGYTF. The CDR3 nucleotides read TGTGCCAGCAGCGCCAGACAGGGAGGCTACACCTTC.

This clone has a handful of counts. V usage is TRBV15 and J usage is TRBJ1-6, with 10 bases identical to TRBD1. This CDR3 has 15 residues. Trimming took 2 bases from V and 8 from J; bases not matched to a gene: 3. Germline CDR1 LNHNV, CDR2 YYDKDF (reference sequence). The DNA for the CDR3 is TGTGCCACCAGCAGATCCGGGACAGGGGATTCACCCCTCCACTTT. This sequence encodes CATSRSGTGDSPLHF.

The chain couples TRBV19 to TRBJ2-5; TRBD2 matches 9 bases. This CDR3 is 15 amino acids long. With V trimmed by 4 bases and J by 5 bases, 8 bases remained unmatched. Germline lookup yields CDR1 LNHDA and CDR2 SQIVND (reference sequence). The CDR3 sequence is CASSTSGLATETQYF. The CDR3, as DNA: TGTGCCAGTAGTACCTCGGGACTAGCTACGGAGACCCAGTACTTC.

This clone was recorded a few times. Different DNA sequences within this sample yield the same CDR3. V is TRBV5-1 and J is TRBJ2-2, with 7 bases identical to TRBD1. This CDR3 has 15 residues. The V gene's germline CDR1 is SGHRS and CDR2 YFSETQ. V was pared by 4 bases and J by 1 base, with 4 bases of the junction left unmatched. The CDR3 spells CASSLGGLNTGELFF. Here the CDR3 DNA reads TGCGCCAGCAGCCTAGGGGGCCTGAACACCGGGGAGCTGTTTTTT. The full variable domain, completed using reference TRBV5-1 and TRBJ2-2, is KAGVTQTPRYLIKTRGQQVTLSCSPISGHRSVSWYQQTPGQGLQFLFEYFSETQRNKGNFPGRFSGRQFSNSRSEMNVSTLELGDSALYLCASSLGGLNTGELFFGEGSRLTVL.

V is TRBV2 and J is TRBJ2-5, with 9 bases fitting TRBD2. The length of the CDR3 is 15 residues. Germline assignment: CDR1 SNHLY and CDR2 FYNNEI. V shed 6 bases and J 5 bases; nucleotides not matched to a gene: 10. The CDR3 reads CASSQNSGGGETQYF. For the CDR3, the DNA is TGTGCCAGCAGCCAAAATAGCGGGGGTGGGGAGACCCAGTACTTC.

CDR3 bases: TGTGCCAGCAAAGCTAGCGGGGGTCGATTCAATGAGCAGTTCTTC. It codes for CASKASGGRFNEQFF. The rearrangement uses TRBV7-2 and TRBJ2-1, with TRBD2 matching over 10 bases. The germline CDR1 and CDR2 sequences are SGHTA and FQGNSA. This CDR3 spans 15 amino acids. After removal of 7 bases from V and 6 bases from J, the junction contained 9 bases not matched to a gene.